Given below is one T cell receptor (beta chain) in context. Data came from immunoSEQ multiplex PCR; TCRdb stores just in-frame clones and leaves some out. This table has around 300,000 clones, about nine tenths appearing once. The study drew participants aged about 18 to 89 years from approximately 23 US areas. Assignments of participants to cohorts depended upon their own reported clinical history. The sample belongs to a study of blood T cell repertoires in COVID-19. Germline CDR1 and CDR2: SEHNR and FQNEAQ (reference sequence). The CDR3 runs to 16 residues. V lost 5 bases, J lost 3 bases, and 14 bases lay in between.

The sequence was collected from a woman in her thirties or forties who had recovered from COVID-19. The source material was PBMCs or T cells enriched from blood (not recorded which). This rearrangement joins TRBV7-9 to TRBJ2-6; D is possibly TRBD1 (6 bases). The CDR3 DNA sequence: TGTGCCAGCAGCCCCCCAGGGGTTGGTGGGGCCAACGTCCTGACTTTC. Its protein is CASSPPGVGGANVLTF.